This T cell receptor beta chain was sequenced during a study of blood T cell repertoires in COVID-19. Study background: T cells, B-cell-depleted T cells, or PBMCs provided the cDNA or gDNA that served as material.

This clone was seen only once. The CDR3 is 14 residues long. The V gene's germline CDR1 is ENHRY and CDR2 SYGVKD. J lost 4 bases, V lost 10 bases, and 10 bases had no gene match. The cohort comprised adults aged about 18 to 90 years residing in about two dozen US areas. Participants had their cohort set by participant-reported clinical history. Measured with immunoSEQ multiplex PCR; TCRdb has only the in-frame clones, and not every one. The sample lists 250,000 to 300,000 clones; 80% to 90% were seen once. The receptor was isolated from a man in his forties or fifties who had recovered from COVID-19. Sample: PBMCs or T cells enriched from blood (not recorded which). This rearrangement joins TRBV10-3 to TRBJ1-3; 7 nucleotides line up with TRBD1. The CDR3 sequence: CATGQQQGGNTIYF. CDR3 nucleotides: TGTGCCACGGGACAGCAACAAGGAGGAAACACCATATATTTT.